These 31 T cell receptor beta chains were sequenced from one sample in a study of blood T cell repertoires in COVID-19. Profiling relied on immunoSEQ multiplex PCR, and the TCRdb table lists in-frame clones only, not all of them. The data show about 83,000 clones, around 90% seen once. Sequencing was performed on peripheral blood. The receptor source for this set is a woman between 45 and 60 years old with active or convalescent COVID-19.

The gene calls are TRBV11-2 and TRBJ2-5; possibly TRBD1 for D (6 bases). The CDR3 contains 13 residues. V dropped 5 bases and J dropped 4 bases, with 11 bases sitting between them. The germline V gene encodes CDR1 SGHAT and CDR2 FQNNGV. CDR3 bases: TGTGCCAGCAGCCAGGGGCTCCCAGAGACCCAGTACTTC. Translation gives CASSQGLPETQYF. The full variable domain, rest sourced from reference TRBV11-2 and TRBJ2-5, is EAGVAQSPRYKIIEKRQSVAFWCNPISGHATLYWYQQILGQGPKLLIQFQNNGVVDDSQLPKDRFSAERLKGVDSTLKIQPAKLEDSAVYLCASSQGLPETQYFGPGTRLLVL.

V usage is TRBV30 and J usage is TRBJ1-4; no definite D call. Trimming took off 0 bases at V and 6 bases at J, with 11 bases between the two ends. The CDR3 has 14 amino acids. Germline V CDR1 and CDR2: GTSNPN, SVGIG (reference sequence). CDR3 bases: TGTGCCTGGAGTGTACTCTATTCTGATGAAAAACTGTTTTTT. The encoded protein is CAWSVLYSDEKLFF.

V and J are TRBV12-5 and TRBJ2-1; D may be TRBD2 (5 bases). This CDR3 region has 12 residues. V lost 1 base, J lost 7 bases, and 5 bases lay in between. Germline-derived CDR1 and CDR2 are LGHNT and FRNRAP. CDR3 in amino acids: CASGLAGNEQFF. The CDR3 nucleotides are TGTGCTAGTGGTTTGGCGGGGAATGAGCAGTTCTTC.

V and J are TRBV7-2 and TRBJ2-7; 7 bases are shared with TRBD2. Germline trimming cut 0 bases from V and 6 bases from J; bases unmatched to any gene: 11. In germline, CDR1 is SGHTA, CDR2 FQGNSA. CDR3 length: 16 residues. The CDR3 nucleotides read TGTGCCAGCAGCTTAGCGACGGCCTCACAGCGGGGCGAGCAGTACTTC. Protein: CASSLATASQRGEQYF.

This chain connects TRBV6-1 to TRBJ2-3; D may be TRBD1 (6 bases). Germline V gene lookup returns CDR1 MNHNS and CDR2 SASEGT. V was pared by 3 bases and J by 2 bases, with 18 bases between. The CDR3 has 17 residues. In DNA form, the CDR3 reads TGTGCCAGCAGTGATGAGACAGGACAACTCTCCACAGATACGCAGTATTTT. Amino acids: CASSDETGQLSTDTQYF.

The chain has TRBV24-1 and TRBJ2-1, with 8 bases lining up with TRBD1. The CDR3 is made up of 17 amino acids. The germline CDR1 and CDR2 sequences are KGHDR and SFDVKD. The V segment lost 5 bases and the J segment 4 bases; nucleotides outside the gene matches: 12. In DNA form, the CDR3 reads TGTGCCACCAGTGCGCCCCGGACAGGGAAGGGATACAATGAGCAGTTCTTC. As protein: CATSAPRTGKGYNEQFF.

The chain recombines TRBV14 with TRBJ1-1; a weak D match, TRBD1 (5 bases). Trimming took 2 bases from V and 4 from J, leaving 17 bases between them. CDR1 and CDR2 from the germline V gene are SGHDN and FVKESK. The CDR3 spans 16 residues. The CDR3 sequence: CASSQLGTGVSTEAFF. CDR3 nucleotides: TGTGCCAGCAGCCAACTAGGAACAGGCGTCTCCACTGAAGCTTTCTTT.

This chain connects TRBV27 to TRBJ2-2; 7 positions agree with TRBD2. Germline lookup yields CDR1 MNHEY and CDR2 SMNVEV (reference sequence). Losses at the gene ends were 3 bases for V and 6 bases for J; bases not matched to a gene: 1. The CDR3 is 13 residues long. The CDR3 DNA sequence: TGTGCCAGCAGTTTCCGGGGGGCCGGGGAGCTGTTTTTT. Amino acids: CASSFRGAGELFF.

The genes are TRBV9 and TRBJ2-3, with D possibly TRBD2 on 7 matching bases. This CDR3 region has 15 residues. Germline V gene lookup returns CDR1 SGDLS and CDR2 YYNGEE. V shed 0 bases and J shed 6 bases, with 14 bases lying between them. The CDR3 DNA reads as TGTGCCAGCAGCGTAGGAGGCGGGGGCCTGGATACGCAGTATTTT. Translated: CASSVGGGGLDTQYF.

The chain is built from TRBV6-5 and TRBJ2-7; 9 bases are shared with TRBD2. The J segment lost 7 bases and the V segment lost 4 bases, leaving 5 bases of the junction unmatched. Germline loops: CDR1 MNHEY, CDR2 SVGAGI. CDR3 length: 13 amino acids. The CDR3 is CASSLRGGGEQYF. CDR3 DNA sequence: TGTGCCAGCAGTTTGCGCGGGGGGGGAGAGCAGTACTTC.

V usage is TRBV4-3 and J usage is TRBJ2-7, with D possibly being TRBD1 (5 bases). The V and J ends lost 0 bases and 2 bases respectively, with 14 bases between them. CDR3 length: 16 amino acids. The germline gives CDR1 LGHNA, CDR2 YSLEER. The CDR3 bases are TGCGCCAGCAGCCAAGATTGGGGCAGCCCCCCCTACGAGCAGTACTTC. Translated, it gives CASSQDWGSPPYEQYF.

The rearrangement joins TRBV7-9 to TRBJ1-1; the D gene is possibly TRBD1 (5 bases). Trimming left V 2 bases short and J 1 base short, with 8 bases between. Per germline, CDR1 SEHNR and CDR2 FQNEAQ (reference sequence). The CDR3 extends over 14 amino acids. The CDR3 sequence: CASSLTGGNTEAFF. In DNA form, the CDR3 reads TGTGCCAGCAGCTTAACGGGGGGGAACACTGAAGCTTTCTTT.

This rearrangement joins TRBV6-5 to TRBJ1-5; D is perhaps TRBD1 (5 bases). The V end was cut by 0 bases, the J end by 0 bases, with 9 bases between. Germline loops: CDR1 MNHEY, CDR2 SVGAGI. The CDR3 sequence is 16 residues long. The DNA for the CDR3 is TGTGCCAGCAGTTACTCAGGACACGCTAGCAATCAGCCCCAGCATTTT. As protein: CASSYSGHASNQPQHF.

This chain connects TRBV5-1 to TRBJ2-5, with a weak D call TRBD2 (6 bases). V was shortened by 7 bases and J by 6 bases, with 19 bases between the two germline ends. The length of the CDR3 is 14 residues. Per germline, CDR1 SGHRS and CDR2 YFSETQ. Here the CDR3 reads CASPGGGDWKTQYF. CDR3 coding DNA: TGCGCCAGCCCCGGCGGAGGGGACTGGAAGACCCAGTACTTC.

This chain links TRBV7-9 with TRBJ1-1; tentatively, D is TRBD1 (6 bases). Looked up from germline, CDR1 is SEHNR and CDR2 is FQNEAQ (reference sequence). The CDR3 contains 14 residues. The V and J ends lost 5 bases and 8 bases respectively, with 18 bases between them. DNA for the CDR3: TGTGCCAGCAGCCTTACAGGGTATGGAGGCGAAGCTTTCTTT. Protein: CASSLTGYGGEAFF.

This sequence joins TRBV12-3 or TRBV12-4 and TRBJ1-2, with D possibly matching TRBD1 (6 bases). The CDR3 covers 13 residues. Trimming stripped 4 bases from V and 2 bases from J, with 8 bases between. The CDR3 DNA reads TGTGCCAGCAGTTACAGGGCAAACTATGGCTACACCTTC. Translation gives CASSYRANYGYTF.

V and J are TRBV7-2 and TRBJ1-2; 9 nucleotides align to TRBD1. The junction had 5 bases not matched to a gene; V was cut back by 5 bases and J by 4 bases. The length of the CDR3 is 14 residues. Germline V lookup: CDR1 SGHTA, CDR2 FQGNSA. The CDR3 nucleotides read TGTGCCAGCAGCAGATTGACAGGGGGCTATGGCTACACCTTC. Its translation is CASSRLTGGYGYTF. Full variable domain (remainder filled in from reference TRBV7-2 and TRBJ1-2): GAGVSQSPSNKVTEKGKDVELRCDPISGHTALYWYRQSLGQGLEFLIYFQGNSAPDKSGLPSDRFSAERTGGSVSTLTIQRTQQEDSAVYLCASSRLTGGYGYTFGSGTRLTVV.

V and J are TRBV7-9 and TRBJ1-5; 7 bases match TRBD1. V lost 5 bases, J lost 10 bases, and 11 bases stayed unmatched. The CDR3 length is 14 residues. Germline V gives CDR1 SEHNR, CDR2 FQNEAQ (reference sequence). The CDR3 DNA reads TGTGCCAGCAGCCACTCCAGTTACAGGGGTCCCCAGCATTTT. It yields the protein CASSHSSYRGPQHF. The whole variable domain, remainder taken from reference TRBV7-9 and TRBJ1-5, is DTGVSQNPRHKITKRGQNVTFRCDPISEHNRLYWYRQTLGQGPEFLTYFQNEAQLEKSRLLSDRFSAERPKGSFSTLEIQRTEQGDSAMYLCASSHSSYRGPQHFGDGTRLSIL.

CDR3 DNA: TGCGCCAGCAGCCAAAAAGGGGACACCGAAAGCCAGCCCCAGCATTTT. Residues: CASSQKGDTESQPQHF. The V gene is TRBV4-1, the J gene TRBJ1-5, with D perhaps matching TRBD1 (6 bases). CDR1 and CDR2 from the germline V gene are MGHRA and YSYEKL. Trimming removed 2 bases from V and 7 bases from J, with 18 bases in between. The CDR3 is 16 amino acids.

The chain recombines TRBV27 with TRBJ1-2; 8 nucleotides align to TRBD1. The CDR3 runs to 12 residues. The germline V gene has CDR1 MNHEY and CDR2 SMNVEV (reference sequence). The trim removed 5 bases at V and 11 bases at J, leaving 7 bases unmatched. This chain's CDR3 is CASSPPDRAYTF. CDR3 sequence (DNA): TGTGCCAGCAGTCCCCCGGACAGGGCTTACACCTTC.

This chain links TRBV5-1 with TRBJ2-6; TRBD1 matches at 10 bases. Germline V lookup: CDR1 SGHRS, CDR2 YFSETQ. This CDR3 comprises 17 residues. With V trimmed by 4 bases and J by 4 bases, 8 bases remained unmatched. The CDR3 DNA reads as TGCGCCAGCAGCCCGCGGGACAGGGGCCTCGGGGCCAACGTCCTGACTTTC. Translation gives CASSPRDRGLGANVLTF.

The V call is TRBV6-5, the J call TRBJ2-7; D possibly corresponds to TRBD2 (7 bases). The CDR3 has 13 amino acids. From germline, CDR1 is MNHEY and CDR2 SVGAGI. Trimming shortened V by 6 bases and J by 5 bases, and 14 bases separated the two germline ends. This CDR3 reads CASRPVGGHEQYF. DNA for the CDR3: TGTGCCAGCAGACCGGTGGGGGGGCACGAGCAGTACTTC.

The chain recombines TRBV5-6 with TRBJ1-2; no reliable D call. This CDR3 is built from 12 residues. Trimming cost V 1 base and J 8 bases, with 9 bases left between them. CDR1 and CDR2 (germline): SGHDT, YYEEEE. CDR3 sequence: CASSLTLAGYTF. In nucleotides, the CDR3 is TGTGCCAGCAGCTTGACCTTAGCCGGCTACACCTTC.

In its sample, this clone was seen once. The CDR3 region is CASSFSGTGGLGYTF. The CDR3 DNA follows: TGTGCCAGCAGCTTTTCCGGGACGGGGGGGCTTGGCTACACCTTC. J is TRBJ1-2 and V is TRBV7-9; possibly TRBD1 for D (6 bases). Between the trimmed V and J ends, which lost 3 bases and 7 bases, there was a span of 18 bases. This CDR3 is 15 amino acids long. Germline V CDR1 and CDR2: SEHNR, FQNEAQ (reference sequence).

This clone was recorded only once. The chain has TRBV18 and TRBJ1-1; D might be TRBD1 (5 bases). V was shortened by 3 bases and J by 0 bases, with 14 bases between the two germline ends. There are 16 residues in the CDR3. The germline V gene has CDR1 KGHSH and CDR2 LQKENI. Here the CDR3 DNA reads TGTGCCAGCTCACCCCCAGACAGCATCATGAACACTGAAGCTTTCTTT. Its translation is CASSPPDSIMNTEAFF.

This clone was seen only once. The rearrangement uses TRBV5-1 and TRBJ1-5; TRBD1 matches at 9 bases. J lost 4 bases, V lost 4 bases, and 3 bases had no gene match. The CDR3 extends over 14 amino acids. The germline CDR1 and CDR2 sequences are SGHRS and YFSETQ. The CDR3 region is CASSNGQGNQPQHF. CDR3 nucleotide sequence: TGCGCCAGCAGCAATGGACAGGGGAATCAGCCCCAGCATTTT.

The gene calls are TRBV6-5 and TRBJ1-1, with D perhaps matching TRBD1 (5 bases). This CDR3 contains 14 residues. Germline V gene lookup returns CDR1 MNHEY and CDR2 SVGAGI. Between the trimmed V and J ends, which lost 6 bases and 1 base, there was a span of 12 bases. The CDR3 sequence is CASRQVFGNTEAFF. CDR3 in DNA: TGTGCCAGCAGACAGGTTTTTGGGAACACTGAAGCTTTCTTT.

The genes are TRBV6-5 and TRBJ2-7, with 11 bases fitting TRBD1. The CDR3 runs to 14 residues. Trimming took 6 bases from V and 4 from J; bases not matched to a gene: 5. Germline V gene lookup returns CDR1 MNHEY and CDR2 SVGAGI. The CDR3 reads CASSRGTGGYEQYF. The CDR3 coding sequence is TGTGCCAGCAGCCGCGGGACAGGGGGGTACGAGCAGTACTTC.

The genes are TRBV19 and TRBJ1-2; TRBD1 agrees at 8 bases. Losses at the gene ends were 6 bases for V and 4 bases for J; bases not matched to a gene: 1. The CDR3 sequence is 12 residues long. Germline loops: CDR1 LNHDA, CDR2 SQIVND (reference sequence). CDR3 in DNA: TGTGCCAGTAGAACAGGGGGCTATGGCTACACCTTC. It encodes CASRTGGYGYTF.

The J gene is TRBJ1-2, the V gene TRBV3-1 (or the pseudogene TRBV3-2); D is uncertain. CDR1 LGHDT and CDR2 YNNKEL come from the germline V gene (reference sequence). The CDR3 is 12 residues long. V was clipped by 5 bases and J by 4 bases, with 8 bases between them. In DNA, the CDR3 is TGTGCCAGCAGCTCCCAGTTCTATGGCTACACCTTC. Its protein is CASSSQFYGYTF.

This chain joins TRBV9 and TRBJ2-7; TRBD2 might be the D (5 bases). This CDR3 has 14 residues. V lost 4 bases and J 2 bases, leaving 13 bases between the germline ends. Per germline, CDR1 SGDLS and CDR2 YYNGEE. The CDR3 DNA follows: TGTGCCAGCAGCCCCCGGGATTTCACCTACGAGCAGTACTTC. Its translation is CASSPRDFTYEQYF.